Each of the 3 T cell receptor beta chains below was sequenced from the same sample in a study of PD-1 blockade in classical Hodgkin lymphoma. With no exception, relapse followed autologous stem cell transplantation in all patients, and brentuximab vedotin exposure varied. The assay was immunoSEQ multiplex PCR, and TCRdb's table has in-frame clones only and misses some. This sample has 55,000 to 80,000 clones, with approximately 89% found just once. This specimen consisted of peripheral blood mononuclear cells (PBMCs), obtained at baseline. The receptor set was obtained from a human donor with classical Hodgkin lymphoma.

This chain connects TRBV11-2 to TRBJ2-1, with 13 bases matching TRBD2. The CDR3 extends over 14 amino acids. The trim removed 5 bases at V and 9 bases at J, leaving 4 bases unmatched. CDR1 SGHAT and CDR2 FQNNGV come from the germline V gene. CDR3 amino acids: CASSDGLAGVEQFF. The DNA for the CDR3 is TGTGCCAGCAGCGACGGACTAGCGGGGGTTGAGCAGTTCTTC.

The chain has TRBV11-2 and TRBJ2-1, with D perhaps given as TRBD1 or TRBD2 (6 bases each). CDR1 and CDR2 from the germline V gene are SGHAT and FQNNGV. V dropped 6 bases and J dropped 7 bases, with 16 bases sitting between them. This CDR3 comprises 14 residues. CDR3 in amino acids: CASRTSRGSNEQFF. The CDR3 region has the DNA TGTGCCAGCAGAACTAGCAGGGGATCAAATGAGCAGTTCTTC.

The chain couples TRBV19 to TRBJ1-1, with D possibly being TRBD1 (6 bases). V lost 3 bases to trimming and J lost 2 bases, with 19 bases between them. The CDR3 consists of 17 residues. Germline CDR1 LNHDA, CDR2 SQIVND (reference sequence). This chain's CDR3 is CASSIYYAGAFNTEAFF. The CDR3 nucleotides read TGTGCCAGTAGTATCTACTATGCAGGGGCTTTTAACACTGAAGCTTTCTTT. Supplemented by reference TRBV19 and TRBJ1-1, the full variable domain reads DGGITQSPKYLFRKEGQNVTLSCEQNLNHDAMYWYRQDPGQGLRLIYYSQIVNDFQKGDIAEGYSVSREKKESFPLTVTSAQKNPTAFYLCASSIYYAGAFNTEAFFGQGTRLTVV.